This TCR beta chain was identified in a study of blood T cell repertoires in COVID-19 (dated by TCRdb to 2020 to 2021). In the study overall: Collaborator samples came from the United States, Italy and Spain and covered acute and convalescent phases of COVID-19. Sample metadata almost always included a de-identified subject ID, COVID-19 status, age in years and sex. The samples were drawn from two sources: the first 160 participants of the ongoing ImmuneRACE study, and 1,200 or so subjects contributed by 6 global collaborators. The material from the prospective study consisted of cDNA or gDNA derived from T cells, B-cell-depleted T cells, or PBMCs. A freely available public database, intended as a resource for researchers studying the immune response to SARS-CoV-2, is where the repertoires were released. Where available, HLA class I and class II types were taken from metadata supplied by the sample provider and were not determined by assay-based typing. Subjects who had been exposed to COVID-19, were actively infected with it, or had recovered from it provided the deeply sampled blood TCRbeta repertoires that made up the dataset.

Study-wide findings and limitations: The quantity of clinical and demographic metadata differed by source and by participant and was supplied without curation.

The germline V gene supplies CDR1 MNHNS and CDR2 SASEGT. CDR3 length: 16 amino acids, cysteine to phenylalanine. Kept here is only the CDR3 DNA, which spans 48 bases and is read in frame from base 1. Comments on this clone: The antigen it binds to is not known. Its ends do not fully match the called genes, so a read error is possible.

TCRbeta CDR3 regions were amplified from genomic DNA using the immunoSEQ Assay, a bias-controlled multiplex PCR. As for how the authors treated the data: The number of nucleated cells in each sample was estimated from the amplification of reference gene primers within the assay. Sequence reads were collapsed and filtered to measure the absolute abundance of every unique TCRbeta CDR3 rearrangement. For each sample, productive Simpson clonality was calculated as the square root of Simpson's diversity index across productive rearrangements. TCRdb obtained this table from immuneACCESS and retained in-frame rearrangements with V and J assigned. These tables miss some clones; where compared with another copy, unresolved V genes account for less than half of the shortfall, and the remainder is unexplained. V, J and clone size reflect that table, while D and trimming were determined from the DNA. This sample comprises 250,000 to 350,000 clones, roughly nine tenths of them detected only once. Of the sample, about 2.2% falls within the top ten clones.

A second Seattle source provided samples from volunteer blood donors who had recovered from COVID-19. Collaborating institutions collected whole blood in K2EDTA tubes following their own protocols. Collaborator samples were shipped for TCRbeta analysis as frozen whole blood, isolated PBMCs, or DNA extracted from either sample type. The sequence was obtained from a woman between 50 and 59 years old who had recovered from COVID-19. The V and J genes are TRBV6-1 and TRBJ2-7; 5 matching bases give a weak D call of TRBD1. Sequencing was performed on peripheral blood. The bases read TGTGCCAGCAGGGAAGGGATGGGCAAGGGGCCCTACGAGCAGTACTTC. The encoded protein is CASREGMGKGPYEQYF.